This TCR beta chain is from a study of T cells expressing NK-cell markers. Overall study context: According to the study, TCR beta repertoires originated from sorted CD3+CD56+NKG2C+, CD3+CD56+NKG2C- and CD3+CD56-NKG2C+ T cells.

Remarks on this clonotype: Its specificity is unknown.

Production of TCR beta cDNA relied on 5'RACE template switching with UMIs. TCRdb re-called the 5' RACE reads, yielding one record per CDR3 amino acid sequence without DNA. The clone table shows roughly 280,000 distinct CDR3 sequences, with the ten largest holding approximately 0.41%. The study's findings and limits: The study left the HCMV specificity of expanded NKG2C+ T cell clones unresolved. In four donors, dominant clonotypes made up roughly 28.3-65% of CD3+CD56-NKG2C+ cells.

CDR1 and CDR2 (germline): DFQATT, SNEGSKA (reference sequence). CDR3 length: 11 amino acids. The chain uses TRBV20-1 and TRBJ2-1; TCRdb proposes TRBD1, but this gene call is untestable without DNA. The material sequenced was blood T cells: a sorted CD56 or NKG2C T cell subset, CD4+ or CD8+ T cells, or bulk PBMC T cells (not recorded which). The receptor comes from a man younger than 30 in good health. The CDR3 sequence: CIPAGGDEQFF.